This T cell receptor beta chain was captured by sequencing in a study of blood T cell repertoires in COVID-19. This CDR3 comprises 18 residues. The germline CDR1 and CDR2 sequences are LNHDA and SQIVND (reference sequence). The V and J ends lost 5 bases and 8 bases, in that order; junction bases with no gene match: 16. Some clones are missing from TCRdb's copy, which holds only in-frame ones; the method was immunoSEQ multiplex PCR. This table has around 78,000 clones, 70% to 90% appearing once. The sequence was obtained from a man between 65 and 85 years old with active or convalescent COVID-19. The genes are TRBV19 and TRBJ2-1; 12 nucleotides align to TRBD2. Sequenced input: peripheral blood. CDR3 region: CASSPGRTSGRWVDEQFF. CDR3 coding DNA: TGTGCCAGTAGTCCCGGACGAACTAGCGGGAGGTGGGTCGATGAGCAGTTCTTC.